This T cell receptor (beta chain) came from a study of identical twins. CDR1 is SGHAT and CDR2 is FQNNGV in the germline V gene. The CDR3 has 15 amino acids. J gave up 5 bases and V 5 bases, and 5 bases lay outside the gene matches. From the 5' RACE reads, TCRdb called clonotypes with MiXCR, one entry per CDR3 protein. The sample has about 470,000 distinct CDR3 sequences, 20% to 25% seen once. No donor was unhealthy or non-Caucasian. The same sample was also studied in work on T cells expressing NK-cell markers. From that second work: Sequencing of TCR beta repertoires drew on sorted CD3+CD56+NKG2C+, CD3+CD56+NKG2C- and CD3+CD56-NKG2C+ T cells. Eight donors were sequenced, of whom seven were HCMV-seropositive, while the remaining one was HCMV-seronegative.

Sequencing was carried out using CD4+ T cells sorted from blood. The V and J genes are TRBV11-2 and TRBJ2-3; TRBD2 agrees at 12 bases. The TCR originated in a woman aged 18-35 years in good health. The DNA of the CDR3 is TGTGCCAGCAGCCAAAAGGGACTAGCGGGAGATACGCAGTATTTT. Residues: CASSQKGLAGDTQYF.